This entry concerns a single T cell receptor beta chain. Its antigen remains unidentified. Per-base qualities were not stored, and no clone one base away is much larger. From its cysteine to its phenylalanine, the CDR3 spans 11 amino acids. Only the CDR3 DNA is retained, 33 bases long and in frame from the first base. CDR1 is given as MDHEN and CDR2 as SYDVKM, both from the germline V gene. Trimming removed 6 bases from V and 3 bases from J, leaving 5 bases between the germline ends. The sample comes from a study of cytomegalovirus exposure and HLA in healthy donors listed by TCRdb under 2017. Study-level background: An earlier analysis of approximately 600 of the donors reported 250 to 350 Gb of sequence data and 120 million or so unique TCR beta sequences from roughly 180 million T cells. The genetic ancestry cluster associated with self-reported Caucasian donors included 65% to 90% of the 350 to 500 genotyped donors. Rather than drawing on any new phenotypic data, the later analysis identified candidate immune exposures from TCR beta sequences and the way those sequences occurred across donors. Among a few hundred genotyped donors of the cohort, an average of approximately 230,000 unique TCR beta nucleotide sequences were sequenced per donor, 15% to 20% of them non-productive. Every discovery cohort repertoire had been produced on one sequencing platform. HLA typing covered class I and class II loci at four-digit resolution. An earlier analysis of about 600 of the donors used high-throughput TCR beta sequencing to judge whether each TCR beta V gene segment behaved as functional or pseudogenic. In a later genetic analysis, genome-wide SNP genotypes for about 55% of the 666 donors were used, and that subset was treated as a discovery cohort. An early release that covered about 640 HLA-typed donors contained approximately 300 gigabases of sequencing data and 65 million to 100 million unique TCR sequences. Donor age, sex, ethnicity and CMV serostatus were collected together with the repertoire data. In addition to the first cohort of approximately 650 subjects, a separate validation cohort of over 90 different subjects was used. High-throughput TCR immunosequencing, statistical association of individual TCRs with disease status, and machine learning were combined to predict cytomegalovirus infection status. The study used immunosequencing to profile the T cell repertoires of more than 650 subjects and linked those repertoires to cytomegalovirus serostatus. The number of donors typed differed by locus, with roughly 620-630 for A, B, C, DRB1 and DQB1, around 500 for DQA1, over 600 for DPA1, and around 430 for DPB1. The study aimed to test whether cataloging public T cell receptors could reveal signatures of past pathogen exposure. Because of strong linkage in the cohort, roughly five DR-DQ haplotypes were treated as single units for association and clustering. In a later analysis, previously published TCR beta repertoires from about 670 donors were re-analyzed and high-resolution HLA genotyping was added so that TCR occurrence patterns could be studied.

The library was built by means of the immunoSEQ multiplex PCR assay. For the multiplex PCR, a mixture combining 60 forward primers for TCR Vbeta segments and 13 reverse primers for TCR Jbeta segments was used. The CDR3 region of rearranged TCR beta genes was amplified from genomic DNA by a multiplex PCR assay. The Illumina HiSeq System was used to sequence the amplified TCR beta libraries as 87-base-pair reads. The authors processed their data as follows. Across the roughly 700 repertoires, a later analysis counted tens of millions of unique TCR beta chains, 9.5 million to 12 million of which were shared by at least two donors. A nearest-neighbor algorithm error-corrected the raw reads and collapsed the reads into unique sequences, merging closely related sequences to remove PCR and sequencing errors. V, D and J gene segments were assigned by aligning CDR3 sequences to IMGT reference sequences. Each retained sequence needed at least a six-nucleotide match to both a V gene segment and a J gene segment. A rearrangement counted as productive if the CDR3 had no stop codons and remained in frame with V and J, and every other rearrangement counted as non-productive. Following IMGT convention, CDR3 was defined as the stretch from the second conserved V-encoded cysteine to the conserved J-encoded phenylalanine. The earlier analysis of about 620 of the donors excluded sequences that lacked an unambiguous match to a single V gene segment. An earlier analysis of 587 of the donors classified V segments as functional when productive rearrangements were above 56.7% and as segregating when the standard deviation between donors was above 5%. A statistical classification framework was developed to diagnose cytomegalovirus status using the catalog of TCR beta chain sequences. A later analysis assigned V and J genes by comparing TCR nucleotide sequences with IMGT/GENE-DB human TR gene sequences. The TCRdist pipeline was used in a later analysis to assign CDR3 sequences and most-parsimonious VDJ recombination scenarios. In a later analysis, each TCR beta chain was defined by its CDR3 amino acid sequence together with its V-gene family, and reads lacking a unique V-gene family were excluded. As a way to deal with suspected cross-contamination and a sequencing artifact, a later analysis dropped 500 to 700 nucleotide sequences that were highly shared and had low generation probability. A later analysis calculated a clonal expansion index for each public chain from normalized within-repertoire ranks of inferred template counts. A later analysis computed generation probabilities with a VDJ recombination model fitted to out-of-frame rearrangements, and checked the results against IGoR. Hypergeometric tests were used in a later analysis to score TCR-TCR, TCR-HLA and TCR-CMV co-occurrence, with a repertoire-size bias correction applied to the TCR pairs. A later analysis estimated false discovery rates by permuting HLA or CMV assignments 20 times. In a later analysis, co-occurring TCRs were grouped with DBSCAN, and TCRdist sequence similarity was added when clustering was performed within HLA-allele-positive subsets. For co-occurrence clustering, repertoires with fewer than 30,000 or more than 120,000 public chains were excluded, along with roughly 5 repertoires with anomalous nucleotide sharing. The immuneACCESS repertoire file appears here via TCRdb, limited to in-frame rearrangements. These files lack a portion of the clones; in checked studies, under half of the deficit traces to unresolved V genes, and the cause of the others is not known. Clonal size and the V and J genes are those of that table, whereas D and trimming came from the DNA. This sample has under 200,000 clones in its table, and approximately 80% of those were observed once. 2% to 2.5% of the sample is held by the ten biggest clonotypes.

The study at large found these results: Because HLA typing was missing for some donors at each locus, association tests included only the typed subset. A group of highly shared sequence variants was considered likely to be a technical artifact of the sequencing pipeline. Only TCR beta chains were sequenced in this cohort, and the absence of alpha or paired-chain data limited detectable features. Correlated functional status among segregating V segments might be attributable to linkage disequilibrium, but an unknown experimental factor could not be ruled out. According to the authors, the approach could potentially be generalized to other disease states and immunological phenotypes. When HLA alleles, especially DR and DQ, strongly co-occurred, TCR associations were difficult to assign to individual alleles. According to a later analysis, TCR association rates differed among HLA loci, with DRB1 alleles showing the most associated TCRs and HLA-C alleles showing the fewest. Most CMV-associated TCR beta chains appeared to be HLA-restricted in a later analysis, and the HLA associations seemed to be driven largely by CMV exposure. A further reported finding was that TCR beta sequences accurately predicted the HLA-A and HLA-B alleles for most subjects in the first cohort. A later analysis associated about 16,000 TCR beta sequences with specific HLA alleles at a false discovery rate of 0.05. In vitro tests confirmed that a few of the cytomegalovirus-associated TCR beta chains recognize cytomegalovirus antigens. A total of around 150 TCR beta chains were listed by the study as associated with cytomegalovirus. In a later analysis, several top co-occurrence clusters were reported to appear linked to parvovirus B19, influenza, CMV and Epstein-Barr virus. A later genetic analysis reported fewer N-insertions in productive TCRs among donors in an Asian-associated ancestry cluster than the approximately 700-donor mean. An earlier analysis of 587 of the donors showed that most TCR beta V segments appeared in productive rearrangements either about 87% or about 30% of the time, which broadly matched IMGT annotations. The 87-base-pair reads could not distinguish some IMGT-functional V segments, including TRBV6-2 and TRBV6-3, so those segments were excluded. Cytomegalovirus status was reported to be diagnosed by the classifier with high specificity and sensitivity in both the original and validation cohorts. Because counts were too low, seventeen rarely observed V segments, including chromosome 9 orphons, were left out of the earlier analysis of some 600 of the donors. A later genetic analysis associated a missense DCLRE1C variant with V-gene and J-gene trimming of TCR beta chains, and an independent cohort replicated the association. In a later analysis, HLA-associated TCR beta chains showed more clonal expansion and lower generation probabilities than non-associated chains that were equally common. The only immune exposure information available for the cohort was CMV serostatus. Across donors, most TCR sequences were observed very rarely, whereas some public TCRs were present in many individuals. The presence/absence analyses assumed that sequencing depth was roughly uniform across donors, and that assumption may not be true.

The cohort comprised 710 or so healthy bone marrow donors. All cohort members were sampled while nominally healthy, although unrecorded immune exposures were likely present. The donor tested CMV seronegative and was one of the 352 seronegative cohort members. A peripheral blood sample was provided by each donor, and peripheral blood mononuclear cells were used for TCR beta sequencing. The Qiagen DNeasy Blood Extraction Kit was used to extract genomic DNA from the blood cell samples. The sequence joins TRBV28 to TRBJ2-5, with the D gene not confidently named. The clonotype was recovered from a man in his 60s in good health and CMV-seronegative. What was sequenced was PBMCs. The CDR3 reads CASRAKETQYF. Read as DNA, the sequence is TGTGCCAGCAGGGCAAAAGAGACCCAGTACTTC. With the rest looked up from the reference TRBV28 and TRBJ2-5 genes rather than sequenced, the full variable domain is DVKVTQSSRYLVKRTGEKVFLECVQDMDHENMFWYRQDPGLGLRLIYFSYDVKMKEKGDIPEGYSVSREKKERFSLILESASTNQTSMYLCASRAKETQYFGPGTRLLVL.